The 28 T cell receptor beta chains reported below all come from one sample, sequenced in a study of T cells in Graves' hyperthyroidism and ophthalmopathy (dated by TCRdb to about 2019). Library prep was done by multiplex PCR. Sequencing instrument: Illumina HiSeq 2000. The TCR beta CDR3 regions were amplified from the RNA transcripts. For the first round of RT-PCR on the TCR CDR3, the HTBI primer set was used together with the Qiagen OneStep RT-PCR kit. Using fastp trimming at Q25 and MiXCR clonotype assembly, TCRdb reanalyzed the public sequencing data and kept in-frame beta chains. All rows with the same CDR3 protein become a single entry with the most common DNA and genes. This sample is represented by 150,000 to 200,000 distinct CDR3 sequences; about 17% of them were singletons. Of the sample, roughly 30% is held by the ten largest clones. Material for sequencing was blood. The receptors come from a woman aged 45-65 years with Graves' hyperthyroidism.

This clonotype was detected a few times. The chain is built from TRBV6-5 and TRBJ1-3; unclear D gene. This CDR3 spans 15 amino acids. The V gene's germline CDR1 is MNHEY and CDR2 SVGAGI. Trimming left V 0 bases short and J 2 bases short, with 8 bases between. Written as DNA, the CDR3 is TGTGCCAGCAGTTACTCGAAACCCGCTGGAAACACCATATATTTT. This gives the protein CASSYSKPAGNTIYF.

The CDR3 coding sequence is TGTGCCAGCCTCCTAGAAGAGACCCAGTACTTC. It specifies CASLLEETQYF. The chain is built from TRBV2 and TRBJ2-5; no clear D gene. This CDR3 has 11 residues. Trimming took 8 bases from V and 3 from J, leaving 7 bases between them. From germline, CDR1 is SNHLY and CDR2 FYNNEI.

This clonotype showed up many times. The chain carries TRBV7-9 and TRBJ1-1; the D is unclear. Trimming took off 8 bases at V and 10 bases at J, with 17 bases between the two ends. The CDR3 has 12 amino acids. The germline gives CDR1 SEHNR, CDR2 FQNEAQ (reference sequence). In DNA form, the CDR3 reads TGTGCCAGCGCTAATGCCCCTCGGACAGCTTTCTTT. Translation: CASANAPRTAFF.

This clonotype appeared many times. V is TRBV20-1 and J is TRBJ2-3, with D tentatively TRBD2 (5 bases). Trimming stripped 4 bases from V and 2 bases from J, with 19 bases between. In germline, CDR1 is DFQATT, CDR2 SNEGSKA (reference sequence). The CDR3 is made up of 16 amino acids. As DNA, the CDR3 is TGCAGTGCTATAAAAACACTAGGAGGATACACAGATACGCAGTATTTT. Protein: CSAIKTLGGYTDTQYF.

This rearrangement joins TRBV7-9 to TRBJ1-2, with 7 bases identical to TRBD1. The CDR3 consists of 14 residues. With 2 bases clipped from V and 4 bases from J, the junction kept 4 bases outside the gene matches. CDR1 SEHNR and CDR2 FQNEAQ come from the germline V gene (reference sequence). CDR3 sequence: CASSLWTGFYGYTF. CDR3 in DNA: TGTGCCAGCAGCTTATGGACAGGCTTCTATGGCTACACCTTC.

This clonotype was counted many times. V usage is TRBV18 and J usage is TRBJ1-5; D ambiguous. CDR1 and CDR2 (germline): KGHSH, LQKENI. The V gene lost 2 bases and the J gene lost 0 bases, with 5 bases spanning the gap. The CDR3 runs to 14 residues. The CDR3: CASSPSPSNQPQHF. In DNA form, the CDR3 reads TGTGCCAGCTCACCATCCCCTAGCAATCAGCCCCAGCATTTT.

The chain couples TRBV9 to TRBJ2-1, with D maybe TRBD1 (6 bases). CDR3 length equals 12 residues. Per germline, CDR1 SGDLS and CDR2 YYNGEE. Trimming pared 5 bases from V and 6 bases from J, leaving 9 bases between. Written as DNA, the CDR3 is TGTGCCAGCAGTCAACAGGGCAATGAGCAGTTCTTC. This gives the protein CASSQQGNEQFF. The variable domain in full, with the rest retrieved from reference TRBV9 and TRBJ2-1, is DSGVTQTPKHLITATGQRVTLRCSPRSGDLSVYWYQQSLDQGLQFLIQYYNGEERAKGNILERFSAQQFPDLHSELNLSSLELGDSALYFCASSQQGNEQFFGPGTRLTVL.

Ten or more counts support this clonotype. The CDR3 protein is CSARGWGGTEAYEQYF. The CDR3 DNA sequence: TGCAGTGCTAGAGGATGGGGTGGGACAGAGGCCTACGAGCAGTACTTC. The V gene is TRBV20-1, the J gene TRBJ2-7; TRBD1 matches 7 bases. Looked up from germline, CDR1 is DFQATT and CDR2 is SNEGSKA (reference sequence). The CDR3 sequence is 16 residues long. V shed 1 base and J 2 bases; nucleotides not matched to a gene: 11.

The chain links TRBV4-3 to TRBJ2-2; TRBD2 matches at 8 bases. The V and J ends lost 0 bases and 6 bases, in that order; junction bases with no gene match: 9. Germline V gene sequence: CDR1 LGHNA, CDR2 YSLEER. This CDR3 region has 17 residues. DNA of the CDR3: TGCGCCAGCAGCCAAGATTTGAGGAGCGGGGGTTCCGGGGAGCTGTTTTTT. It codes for CASSQDLRSGGSGELFF.

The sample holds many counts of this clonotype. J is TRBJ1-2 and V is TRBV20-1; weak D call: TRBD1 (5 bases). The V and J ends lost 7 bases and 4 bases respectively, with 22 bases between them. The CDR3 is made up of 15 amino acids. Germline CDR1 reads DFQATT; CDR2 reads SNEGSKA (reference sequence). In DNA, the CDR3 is TGCAGTGTTTCCCAAGGGACCGCGTCCTTCTATGGCTACACCTTC. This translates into CSVSQGTASFYGYTF.

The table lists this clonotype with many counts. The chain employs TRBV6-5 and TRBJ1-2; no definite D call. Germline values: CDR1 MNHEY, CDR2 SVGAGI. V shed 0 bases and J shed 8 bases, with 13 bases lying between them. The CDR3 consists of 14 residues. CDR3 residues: CASSYSIEVSGYTF. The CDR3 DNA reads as TGTGCCAGCAGTTACTCGATCGAAGTGAGCGGCTACACCTTC.

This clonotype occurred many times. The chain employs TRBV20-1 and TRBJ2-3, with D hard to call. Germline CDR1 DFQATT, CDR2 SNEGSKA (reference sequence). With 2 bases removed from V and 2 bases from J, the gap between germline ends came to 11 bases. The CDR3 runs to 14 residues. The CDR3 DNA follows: TGCAGTGCTAGAAGGACCCCGCTCACAGATACGCAGTATTTT. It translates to CSARRTPLTDTQYF.

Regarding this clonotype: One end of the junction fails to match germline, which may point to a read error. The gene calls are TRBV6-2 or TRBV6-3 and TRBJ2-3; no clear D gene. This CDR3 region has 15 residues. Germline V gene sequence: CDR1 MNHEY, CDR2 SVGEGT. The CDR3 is CASISLPQNTDAQYF. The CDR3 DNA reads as TGTGCCAGCATATCTCTACCTCAAAACACAGATGCGCAGTATTTT.

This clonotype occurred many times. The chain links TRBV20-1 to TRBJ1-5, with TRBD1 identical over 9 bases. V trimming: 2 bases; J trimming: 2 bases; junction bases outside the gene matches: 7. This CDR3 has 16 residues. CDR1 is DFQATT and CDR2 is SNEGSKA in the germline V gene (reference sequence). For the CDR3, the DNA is TGCAGTGCTAGATTCTTGGGACAGGGAGGCAATCAGCCCCAGCATTTT. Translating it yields CSARFLGQGGNQPQHF.

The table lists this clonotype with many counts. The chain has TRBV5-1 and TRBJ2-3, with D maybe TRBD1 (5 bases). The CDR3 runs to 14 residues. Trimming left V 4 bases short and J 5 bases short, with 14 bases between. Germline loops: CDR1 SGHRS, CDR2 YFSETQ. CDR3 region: CASSQGRDVDTQYF. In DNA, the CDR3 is TGCGCCAGCAGCCAGGGCAGAGATGTAGATACGCAGTATTTT.

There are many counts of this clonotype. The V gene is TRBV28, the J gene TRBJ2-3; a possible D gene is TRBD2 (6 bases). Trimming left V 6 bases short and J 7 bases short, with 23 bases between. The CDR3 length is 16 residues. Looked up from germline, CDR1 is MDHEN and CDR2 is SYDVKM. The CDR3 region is CASSRRGSNPTHTQYF. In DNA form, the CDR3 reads TGTGCCAGCAGCCGACGGGGGTCTAACCCCACTCATACGCAGTATTTT.

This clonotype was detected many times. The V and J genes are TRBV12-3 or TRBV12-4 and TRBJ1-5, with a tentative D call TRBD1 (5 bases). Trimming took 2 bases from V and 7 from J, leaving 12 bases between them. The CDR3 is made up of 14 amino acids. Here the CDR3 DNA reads TGTGCCAGCAGTTTATGGGGGAGGAACCAGCCCCAGCATTTT. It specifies CASSLWGRNQPQHF.

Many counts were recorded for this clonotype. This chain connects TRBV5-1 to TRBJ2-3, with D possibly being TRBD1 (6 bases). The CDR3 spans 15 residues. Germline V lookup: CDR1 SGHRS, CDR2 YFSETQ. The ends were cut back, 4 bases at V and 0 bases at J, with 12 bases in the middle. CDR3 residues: CASSPPRGSTDTQYF. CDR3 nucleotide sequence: TGCGCCAGCAGCCCCCCAAGGGGGAGCACAGATACGCAGTATTTT.

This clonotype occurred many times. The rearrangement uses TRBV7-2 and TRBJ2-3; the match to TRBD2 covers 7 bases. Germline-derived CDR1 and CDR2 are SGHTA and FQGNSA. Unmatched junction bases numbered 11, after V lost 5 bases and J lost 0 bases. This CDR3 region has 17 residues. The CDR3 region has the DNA TGTGCCAGCAGCCAGCGACCTAGCGGCCCTAGCACAGATACGCAGTATTTT. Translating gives CASSQRPSGPSTDTQYF.

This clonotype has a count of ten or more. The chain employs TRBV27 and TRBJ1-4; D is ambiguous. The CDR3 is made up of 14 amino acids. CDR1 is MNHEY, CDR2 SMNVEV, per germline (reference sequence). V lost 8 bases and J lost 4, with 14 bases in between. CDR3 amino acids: CASRAGTRNEKLFF. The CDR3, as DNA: TGTGCCAGCCGGGCCGGAACCCGTAATGAAAAACTGTTTTTT. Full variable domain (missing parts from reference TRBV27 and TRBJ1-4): EAQVTQNPRYLITVTGKKLTVTCSQNMNHEYMSWYRQDPGLGLRQIYYSMNVEVTDKGDVPEGYKVSRKEKRNFPLILESPSPNQTSLYFCASRAGTRNEKLFFGSGTQLSVL.

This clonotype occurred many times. The CDR3 nucleotides are TGTGCCAGCAGTTTATCAAGGGAGCAGTTCTTC. Its protein is CASSLSREQFF. The genes are TRBV12-3 or TRBV12-4 and TRBJ2-1; D gene ambiguous. V dropped 2 bases and J dropped 10 bases, with 6 bases sitting between them. The CDR3 is made up of 11 amino acids.

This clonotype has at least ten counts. The CDR3 reads CASSRPNQPQHF. In nucleotides, the CDR3 is TGTGCCAGCAGCCGGCCCAATCAGCCCCAGCATTTT. The rearrangement joins TRBV6-1 to TRBJ1-5; D not resolved. Deletions cut 6 bases from V and 3 bases from J, with 6 bases between. The germline V gene has CDR1 MNHNS and CDR2 SASEGT. CDR3 length: 12 residues.

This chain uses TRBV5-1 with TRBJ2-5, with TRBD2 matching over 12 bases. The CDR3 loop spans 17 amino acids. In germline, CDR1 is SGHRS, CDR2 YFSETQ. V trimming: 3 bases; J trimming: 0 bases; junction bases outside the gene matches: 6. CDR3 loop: CASSSTSGGDYQETQYF. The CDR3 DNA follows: TGCGCCAGCAGCTCGACTAGCGGGGGCGATTACCAAGAGACCCAGTACTTC.

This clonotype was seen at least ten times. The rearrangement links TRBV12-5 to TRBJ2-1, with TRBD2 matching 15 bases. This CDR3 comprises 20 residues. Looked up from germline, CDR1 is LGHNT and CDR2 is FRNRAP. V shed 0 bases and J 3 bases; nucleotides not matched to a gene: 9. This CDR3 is CASGLVLSGLAGGLYNEQFF. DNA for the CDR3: TGTGCTAGTGGTTTGGTACTTTCGGGACTAGCGGGAGGACTCTACAATGAGCAGTTCTTC.

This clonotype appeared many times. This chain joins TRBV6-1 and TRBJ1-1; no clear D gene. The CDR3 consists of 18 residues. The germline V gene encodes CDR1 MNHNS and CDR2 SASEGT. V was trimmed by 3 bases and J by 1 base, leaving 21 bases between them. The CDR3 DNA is TGTGCCAGCAGTGAGCCGTCCAGCCGAAATCCCGCGAACACTGAAGCTTTCTTT. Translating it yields CASSEPSSRNPANTEAFF.

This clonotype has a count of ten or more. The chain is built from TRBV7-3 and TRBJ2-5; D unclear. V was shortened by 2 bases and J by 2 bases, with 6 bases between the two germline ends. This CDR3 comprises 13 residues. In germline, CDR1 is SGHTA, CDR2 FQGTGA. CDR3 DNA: TGTGCCAGCAGCTTACGAAGACAAGAGACCCAGTACTTC. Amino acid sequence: CASSLRRQETQYF.

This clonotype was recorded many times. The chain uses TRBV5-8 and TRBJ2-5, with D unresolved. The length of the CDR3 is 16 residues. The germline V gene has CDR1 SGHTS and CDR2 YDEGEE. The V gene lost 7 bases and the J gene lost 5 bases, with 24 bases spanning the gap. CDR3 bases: TGTGCCAGCGGCGCCGAGAGTCGGTCTTCCCGGGAGACCCAGTACTTC. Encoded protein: CASGAESRSSRETQYF.

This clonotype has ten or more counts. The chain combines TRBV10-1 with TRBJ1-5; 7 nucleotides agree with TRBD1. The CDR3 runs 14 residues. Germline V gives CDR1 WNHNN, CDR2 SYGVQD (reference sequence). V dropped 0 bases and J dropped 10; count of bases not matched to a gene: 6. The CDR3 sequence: CASSESVRQGPQHF. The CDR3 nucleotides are TGCGCCAGCAGTGAGTCAGTGCGACAGGGCCCCCAGCATTTT.